This T cell receptor beta chain was sequenced during a study of blood T cell repertoires in COVID-19. Study summary: COVID-19 samples collected from the United States, Italy and Spain covered acute and convalescent phases. Sources were T cells, B-cell-depleted T cells, or PBMCs; the material itself was cDNA or gDNA.

Authors' methods: Cell counts per sample came from amplifying reference gene primers. The protocol was immunoSEQ multiplex PCR, while the TCRdb copy is restricted to in-frame clones and leaves out a portion. D and trimming come from the DNA, and the V and J calls and clone size come from that table. Of under 250,000 clones listed, more than 70% are singletons. CDR1 is SQVTM, CDR2 ANQGSEA, per germline. Unmatched junction bases numbered 7, after V lost 7 bases and J lost 1 base. The CDR3 has 14 residues. The source of this sequence is a man at least 80 years old with acute or convalescent COVID-19. V is TRBV29-1 and J is TRBJ1-3, with 7 bases fitting TRBD1. Sequencing used peripheral blood. CDR3 sequence reads: CSAGMTGSGNTIYF. The CDR3 DNA sequence: TGCAGCGCAGGGATGACAGGGTCTGGAAACACCATATATTTT.